The subject of this entry is one TCR beta chain. This clone was counted once. Its antigen remains undetermined. There are no base qualities to consult, and no much larger clone falls within one base. Focal radiation therapy combined with CTLA-4 blockade (ipilimumab) was tested in patients with chemo-refractory metastatic non-small-cell lung cancer. The sample belongs to a study of radiotherapy plus CTLA-4 blockade in lung cancer (dated by TCRdb to between 2018 and 2020). Notes on the research overall: Among the enrolled patients, around 19% had an objective response, and about 30% reached disease control. What the authors observed across the whole study: After treatment with radiotherapy and ipilimumab, TCR clones that came from tumors expanded in the peripheral blood. The strongest predictors of response were reported to be early dynamic shifts in blood T cell clones along with a rise in serum interferon-beta following radiation.

Libraries were constructed by the immunoSEQ multiplex PCR assay. Held by TCRdb, this immuneACCESS table contains in-frame sequences only and omits some clones. Under half of the omission traces to an unresolved V gene where checked; the cause of the rest is unknown. This sample is represented by roughly 73,000 clones; 87% of them were singletons. 40% of the sample belongs to the ten largest clones. The sequence was obtained from a human donor with non-small cell lung cancer that progressed on radiotherapy plus ipilimumab. The sequences come from peripheral blood, collected from a patient treated with radiotherapy plus ipilimumab.

This receptor carries the CDR3 CASSRLAGVSDTQYF. The sequenced DNA is TGTGCCAGCAGCCGACTAGCGGGAGTTTCAGATACGCAGTATTTT. The sequence is built from TRBV7-9 and TRBJ2-3; TRBD2 aligns with 12 central bases. Here V drops 5 bases and J drops 4 bases, and the junction holds 4 bases not matched to any gene. The germline V gene (reference sequence) sets CDR1 to SEHNR and CDR2 to FQNEAQ. The CDR3, from cysteine to phenylalanine, totals 15 residues. CDR3 DNA is the only sequence kept; it has 45 bases, read in frame from the first base.